One sample yielded the 12 T cell receptor beta chains listed below, sequenced in a study of T cells after yellow fever vaccination. TCRdb itself ran the 5' RACE reads through MiXCR, one entry per CDR3 protein. The sample lists around 550,000 distinct CDR3 sequences; about 19% were seen once. This sample comprised PBMCs, obtained 15 days after the yellow fever booster vaccination. The receptors shown here come from a man in his thirties or forties who received the YFV17D yellow fever vaccine.

This clonotype was seen only a few times. This chain connects TRBV9 to TRBJ2-7; D perhaps matches TRBD1 (5 bases). Germline CDR1 is SGDLS and CDR2 is YYNGEE. The CDR3 totals 15 residues. V lost 0 bases and J lost 7, with 17 bases in between. For the CDR3, the DNA is TGTGCCAGCAGCGTAGGAAATGAAGGACAATCGGAGCAGTACTTC. It translates to CASSVGNEGQSEQYF.

The rearrangement uses TRBV5-1 and TRBJ2-4, with a possible D match to TRBD1 (5 bases). The CDR3 spans 17 residues. Per germline, CDR1 SGHRS and CDR2 YFSETQ. V lost 3 bases and J 1 base, leaving 17 bases between the germline ends. CDR3 sequence: CASSYQTGGGAKNIQYF. The CDR3 DNA is TGCGCCAGCAGCTATCAAACAGGTGGTGGGGCCAAAAACATTCAGTACTTC.

This chain uses TRBV7-2 with TRBJ1-2; 7 bases are shared with TRBD1. Germline V gene lookup returns CDR1 SGHTA and CDR2 FQGNSA. After removal of 3 bases from V and 4 bases from J, the junction contained 8 bases not matched to a gene. The CDR3 is 15 amino acids. The CDR3 region has the DNA TGTGCCAGCAGCTTGGGACAGAGTTTTCTCTATGGCTACACCTTC. This codes for CASSLGQSFLYGYTF.

This clonotype was observed a few times. The J gene is TRBJ2-6, the V gene TRBV5-1; D is unclear. Germline CDR1 is SGHRS and CDR2 is YFSETQ. The V end lost 4 bases, the J end lost 0 bases, and 11 bases lay between the germline ends. The CDR3 contains 16 residues. The CDR3 reads CASSPGRSSGANVLTF. CDR3 nucleotide sequence: TGCGCCAGCAGCCCCGGAAGAAGCTCTGGGGCCAACGTCCTGACTTTC.

The rearrangement uses TRBV6-2 or TRBV6-3 and TRBJ2-7, with TRBD2 matching 9 bases. Germline lookup yields CDR1 MNHEY and CDR2 SVGEGT. Trimming removed 5 bases from V and 1 base from J; junction bases left unmatched: 6. The CDR3 sequence is 15 residues long. The CDR3 coding sequence is TGTGCCAGCAGTAAACCGGGACTAGCTTCCTACGAGCAGTACTTC. Translation gives CASSKPGLASYEQYF.

The V call is TRBV11-1, the J call TRBJ2-1; no definite D call. Germline values: CDR1 SGHAT, CDR2 FQDESV (reference sequence). The CDR3 has 14 residues. Between the trimmed V and J ends, which lost 1 base and 8 bases, there was a span of 12 bases. For the CDR3, the DNA is TGTGCCAGCAGCTTAGAGCCAGCCGGCCATGAGCAGTTCTTC. This codes for CASSLEPAGHEQFF.

This chain uses TRBV15 with TRBJ1-1; D uncertain. The germline V gene has CDR1 LNHNV and CDR2 YYDKDF (reference sequence). V shed 3 bases and J shed 4 bases, with 12 bases lying between them. CDR3 length equals 14 residues. The CDR3 loop reads CATSSITGSTEAFF. In DNA, the CDR3 is TGTGCCACCAGCAGCATAACCGGGAGCACTGAAGCTTTCTTT.

This clonotype was observed a handful of times. The rearrangement uses TRBV7-2 and TRBJ2-3; 8 nucleotides match TRBD1. This CDR3 is 12 amino acids long. Trimming at V came to 4 bases and at J to 15 bases, leaving 9 bases not matched to a gene. The germline V gene encodes CDR1 SGHTA and CDR2 FQGNSA. CDR3: CASSYAGGLSYF. In nucleotides, the CDR3 is TGTGCCAGCAGCTATGCAGGGGGCCTAAGTTATTTT.

This clonotype was detected once. The V call is TRBV7-2, the J call TRBJ1-4; D is undetermined. CDR1 and CDR2 (germline): SGHTA, FQGNSA. V was pared by 1 base and J by 6 bases, with 15 bases between. This CDR3 comprises 16 residues. The CDR3 bases are TGTGCCAGCAGCTTAGAAGCATCGGGGAATGATGAAAAACTGTTTTTT. The encoded protein is CASSLEASGNDEKLFF. Based on the CDR3 plus reference TRBV7-2 and TRBJ1-4, the full variable domain is GAGVSQSPSNKVTEKGKDVELRCDPISGHTALYWYRQSLGQGLEFLIYFQGNSAPDKSGLPSDRFSAERTGGSVSTLTIQRTQQEDSAVYLCASSLEASGNDEKLFFGSGTQLSVL.

V is TRBV7-8 and J is TRBJ2-3; 7 bases line up with TRBD2. After removal of 4 bases from V and 6 bases from J, the junction contained 10 bases not matched to a gene. The germline gives CDR1 SGHVS, CDR2 FQNEAQ. The CDR3 is 15 amino acids. The CDR3, as DNA: TGTGCCAGCAGCTCACAAGCGGGACCTGTGGATACGCAGTATTTT. Translation gives CASSSQAGPVDTQYF.

This clonotype was seen only a few times. This chain joins TRBV7-2 and TRBJ2-3; TRBD2 matches 7 bases. With 1 base clipped from V and 5 bases from J, the junction kept 3 bases outside the gene matches. Per the germline V gene, CDR1 is SGHTA and CDR2 is FQGNSA. CDR3 length equals 14 residues. CDR3 DNA sequence: TGTGCCAGCAGCTTAGACAGCGGGATAGATACGCAGTATTTT. Translation gives CASSLDSGIDTQYF.

This clonotype was picked up a small number of times. The V gene is TRBV27, the J gene TRBJ2-7; the D is unclear. Germline V gene lookup returns CDR1 MNHEY and CDR2 SMNVEV (reference sequence). V was pared by 5 bases and J by 6 bases, with 23 bases between. CDR3 length equals 16 residues. CDR3 coding DNA: TGTGCCAGCAGTCCCAACCGCCCGAGGACCTTCCGCGAGCAGTACTTC. Translated: CASSPNRPRTFREQYF.